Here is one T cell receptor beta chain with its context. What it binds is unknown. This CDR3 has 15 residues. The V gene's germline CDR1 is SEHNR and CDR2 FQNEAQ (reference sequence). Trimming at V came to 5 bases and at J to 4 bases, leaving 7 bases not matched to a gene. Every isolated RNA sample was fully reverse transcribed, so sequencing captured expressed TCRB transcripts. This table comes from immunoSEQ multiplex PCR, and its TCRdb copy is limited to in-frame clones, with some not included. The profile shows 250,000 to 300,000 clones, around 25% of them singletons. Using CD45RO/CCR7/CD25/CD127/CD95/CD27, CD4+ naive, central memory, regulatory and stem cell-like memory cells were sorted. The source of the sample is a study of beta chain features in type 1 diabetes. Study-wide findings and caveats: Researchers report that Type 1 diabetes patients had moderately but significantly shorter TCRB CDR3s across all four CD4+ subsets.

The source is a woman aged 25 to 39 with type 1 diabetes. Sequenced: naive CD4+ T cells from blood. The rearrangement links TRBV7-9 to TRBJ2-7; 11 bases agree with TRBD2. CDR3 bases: TGTGCCAGCAGCGATACTAGCGGGAGAAGGTACGAGCAGTACTTC. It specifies CASSDTSGRRYEQYF.